The clone carrying this TCR beta chain was picked up many times. Its cognate antigen is unknown. The sequenced template was RNA, covering the TCR beta CDR3 region. An opening RT-PCR round employed HTBI primers and preceded a second-round multiplex PCR. TCRdb independently ran MiXCR on the multiplex PCR reads; one entry per CDR3 protein. The sample records 200,000 to 250,000 distinct CDR3 sequences, about 22% being singletons. These data originate in a study of Graves' ophthalmopathy and Graves' hyperthyroidism. Study results and limitations: Ophthalmopathy progression prediction by the model yielded a sensitivity of around 68% and a specificity of under 80%.

CDR3 length: 12 residues. CDR1 is DFQATT and CDR2 is SNEGSKA in the germline V gene (reference sequence). With 0 bases removed from V and 7 bases from J, the gap between germline ends came to 9 bases. The chain carries TRBV20-1 and TRBJ1-2, with D unresolved. The sequenced material came from peripheral blood. The receptor was derived from a woman in her fifties or sixties with Graves' ophthalmopathy. The CDR3 nucleotides read TGCAGTGCTAGAGAGACGCTCGGTGGCTACACCTTC. Protein: CSARETLGGYTF.